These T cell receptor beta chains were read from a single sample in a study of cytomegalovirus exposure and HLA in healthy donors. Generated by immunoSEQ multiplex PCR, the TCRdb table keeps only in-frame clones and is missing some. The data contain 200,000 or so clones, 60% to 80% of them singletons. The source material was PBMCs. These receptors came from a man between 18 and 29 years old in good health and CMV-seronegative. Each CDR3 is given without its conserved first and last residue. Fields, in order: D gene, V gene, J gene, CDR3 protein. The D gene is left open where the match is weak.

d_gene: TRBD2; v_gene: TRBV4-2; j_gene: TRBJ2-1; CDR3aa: ASSRGRSGGGNEQF
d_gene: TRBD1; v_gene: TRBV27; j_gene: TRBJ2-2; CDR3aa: ASRTGVYTGELF
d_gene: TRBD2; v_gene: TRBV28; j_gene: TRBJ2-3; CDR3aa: ASSLPTSGGANTDTQY
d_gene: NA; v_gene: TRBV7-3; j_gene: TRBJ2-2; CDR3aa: ASCPVSGGELF
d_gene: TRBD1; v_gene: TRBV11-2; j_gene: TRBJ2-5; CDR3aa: ASSPRTGRVGETQY
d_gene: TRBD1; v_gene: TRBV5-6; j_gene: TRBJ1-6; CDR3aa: ASSLGDRDNSPLH
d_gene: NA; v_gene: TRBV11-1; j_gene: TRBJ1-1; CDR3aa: ASSPMGGIGGEAF
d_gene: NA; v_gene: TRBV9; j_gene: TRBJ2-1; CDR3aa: ASSVGRGYNEQF
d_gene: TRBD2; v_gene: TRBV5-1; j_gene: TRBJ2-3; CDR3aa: ASSLTAGGADTQY
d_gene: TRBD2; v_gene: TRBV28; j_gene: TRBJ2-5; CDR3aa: ASSWLAGAKETQY
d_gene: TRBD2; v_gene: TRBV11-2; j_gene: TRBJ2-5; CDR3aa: ASSLGPSGVQETQY
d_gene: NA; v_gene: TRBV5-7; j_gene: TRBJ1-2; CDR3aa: ASSLAQGGGYT
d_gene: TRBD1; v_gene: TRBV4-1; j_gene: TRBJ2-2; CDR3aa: ASSTPGTGDAGELF
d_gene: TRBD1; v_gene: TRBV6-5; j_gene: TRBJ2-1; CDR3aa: ASSYGTGDDNEQF
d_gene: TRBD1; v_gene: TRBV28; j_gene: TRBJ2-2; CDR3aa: ASSLSGQGTGELF